The source of this T cell receptor beta chain is a study of CD8 T cells in ankylosing spondylitis. Study conclusions and caveats: Within matched ankylosing spondylitis synovial fluid, disease-linked clones were reportedly significantly enriched. Disease-linked clones, CD8+, were relatively rare in peripheral blood. Earlier studies detected some motif variants in reactive arthritis synovial fluid and blood.

The germline V gene has CDR1 WSHSY and CDR2 SAAADI. This CDR3 has 14 residues. Trimming left V 6 bases short and J 0 bases short, with 12 bases between. Scientists made TCR beta libraries using quantitative 5'-RACE with molecular barcodes. TCRdb recomputed calls from the 5' RACE reads with MiXCR, one row per CDR3 protein. The sample carries about 320,000 distinct CDR3 sequences, roughly 10% recorded once. With respect to this clonotype: The target antigen is unknown.

V gene TRBV10-2 combines with J gene TRBJ2-7; D is perhaps TRBD2 (6 bases). Sequenced sample: blood, either unsorted or a sorted T cell fraction (not recorded which). This clonotype was obtained from a female donor with ankylosing spondylitis or in good health (not recorded which). CDR3 DNA: TGCGCCAGCAGCCTAGCGAAAAGCTCCTACGAGCAGTACTTC. Protein product: CASSLAKSSYEQYF.